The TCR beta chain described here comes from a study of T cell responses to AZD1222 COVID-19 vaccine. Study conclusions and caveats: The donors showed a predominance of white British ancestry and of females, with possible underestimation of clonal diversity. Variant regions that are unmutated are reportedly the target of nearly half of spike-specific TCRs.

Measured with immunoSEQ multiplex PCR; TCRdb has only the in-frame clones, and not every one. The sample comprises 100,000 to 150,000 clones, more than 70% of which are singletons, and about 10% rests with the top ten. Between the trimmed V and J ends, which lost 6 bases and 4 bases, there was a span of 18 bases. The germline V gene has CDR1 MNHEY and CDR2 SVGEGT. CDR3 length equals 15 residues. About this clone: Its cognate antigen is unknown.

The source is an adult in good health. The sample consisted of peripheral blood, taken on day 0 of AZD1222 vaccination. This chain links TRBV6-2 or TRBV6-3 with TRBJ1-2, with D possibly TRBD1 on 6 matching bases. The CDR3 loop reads CASSRPDRSTYGYTF. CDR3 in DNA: TGTGCCAGCAGCCGGCCTGACAGGTCGACCTATGGCTACACCTTC.